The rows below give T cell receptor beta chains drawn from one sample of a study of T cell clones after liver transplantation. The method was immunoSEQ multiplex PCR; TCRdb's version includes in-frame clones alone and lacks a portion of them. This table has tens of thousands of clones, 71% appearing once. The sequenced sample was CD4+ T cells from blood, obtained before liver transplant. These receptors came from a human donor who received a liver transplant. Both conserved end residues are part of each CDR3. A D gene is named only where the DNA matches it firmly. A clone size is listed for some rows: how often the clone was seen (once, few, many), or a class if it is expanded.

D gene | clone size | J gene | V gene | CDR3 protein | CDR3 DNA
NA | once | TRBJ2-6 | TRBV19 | CASSHQAPSGANVLTF | TGTGCCAGTAGTCACCAAGCCCCCTCTGGGGCCAACGTCCTGACTTTC
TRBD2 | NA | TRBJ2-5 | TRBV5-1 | CASSSTSGVYQETQYF | TGCGCCAGCAGTTCAACTAGCGGGGTCTACCAAGAGACCCAGTACTTC
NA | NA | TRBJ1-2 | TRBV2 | CASSRRRDEWGYTF | TGTGCCAGCAGTCGAAGACGGGATGAGTGGGGCTACACCTTC
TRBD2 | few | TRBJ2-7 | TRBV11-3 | CASSPQAGGFSYEQYF | TGTGCCAGCAGCCCCCAAGCGGGGGGCTTCTCCTACGAGCAGTACTTC
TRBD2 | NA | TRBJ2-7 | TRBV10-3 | CAISEGLAGASYEQYF | TGTGCCATCAGTGAGGGACTAGCGGGGGCCTCCTACGAGCAGTACTTC
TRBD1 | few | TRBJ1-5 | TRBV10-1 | CASSGQGDQPQHF | TGCGCCAGCAGCGGACAGGGAGATCAGCCCCAGCATTTT
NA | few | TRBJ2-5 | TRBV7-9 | CASSLEFSQETQYF | TGTGCCAGCAGCTTAGAGTTCAGCCAAGAGACCCAGTACTTC
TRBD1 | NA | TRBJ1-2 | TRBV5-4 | CASNAGGAGYGYTF | TGTGCCAGCAACGCAGGGGGCGCGGGGTATGGCTACACCTTC
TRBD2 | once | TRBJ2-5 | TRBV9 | CASSPGLAGGIRETQYF | TGTGCCAGCAGCCCCGGACTAGCGGGGGGGATTCGGGAGACCCAGTACTTC
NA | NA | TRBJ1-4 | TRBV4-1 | CASSRTEGNEKLFF | TGCGCCAGCAGCCGGACAGAAGGTAATGAAAAACTGTTTTTT
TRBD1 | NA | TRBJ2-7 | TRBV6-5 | CASRDRGRGGYEQYF | TGTGCCAGCAGAGACAGGGGGCGCGGTGGCTACGAGCAGTACTTC
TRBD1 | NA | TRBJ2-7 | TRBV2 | CASSGDRGSEQYF | TGTGCCAGCAGTGGGGACAGGGGTAGCGAGCAGTACTTC
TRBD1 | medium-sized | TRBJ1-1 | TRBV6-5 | CASRRQGAEAFF | TGTGCCAGCAGAAGACAGGGGGCTGAAGCTTTCTTT
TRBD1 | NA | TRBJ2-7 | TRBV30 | CAWSVRGTGSSYEQYF | TGTGCCTGGAGTGTACGCGGGACAGGGAGCTCCTACGAGCAGTACTTC
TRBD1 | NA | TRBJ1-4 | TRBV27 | CASSLSPGQGGYEKLFF | TGTGCCAGCAGTTTATCCCCCGGGCAGGGGGGTTATGAAAAACTGTTTTTT
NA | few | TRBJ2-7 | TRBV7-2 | CASSFPGAYEQYF | TGTGCCAGCAGCTTCCCGGGGGCCTACGAGCAGTACTTC
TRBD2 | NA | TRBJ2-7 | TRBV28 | CASSPTSGGAWSYEQYF | TGTGCCAGCAGTCCCACTAGCGGGGGGGCCTGGAGTTACGAGCAGTACTTC
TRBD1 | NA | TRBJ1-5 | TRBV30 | CAWSVFGTGSVQPQHF | TGTGCCTGGAGTGTTTTCGGGACAGGGAGTGTTCAGCCCCAGCATTTT
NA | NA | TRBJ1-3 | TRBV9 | CASSVAAGGNTIYF | TGTGCCAGCAGCGTAGCAGCAGGAGGAAACACCATATATTTT
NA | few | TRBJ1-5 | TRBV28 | CASTTQRQPQHF | TGTGCCAGCACTACCCAGCGTCAGCCCCAGCATTTT
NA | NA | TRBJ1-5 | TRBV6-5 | CASKTGNQPQHF | TGTGCCAGCAAGACGGGTAATCAGCCCCAGCATTTT
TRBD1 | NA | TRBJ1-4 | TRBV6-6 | CASKTGTGEEKLFF | TGTGCCAGCAAGACCGGGACAGGGGAGGAAAAACTGTTTTTT
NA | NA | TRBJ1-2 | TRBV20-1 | CSRGRGDDTF | TGCAGTCGGGGCAGGGGTGACGACACCTTC
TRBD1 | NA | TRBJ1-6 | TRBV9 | CASSLRTGEGSPLHF | TGTGCCAGCAGCCTACGGACAGGGGAAGGATCACCCCTCCACTTT
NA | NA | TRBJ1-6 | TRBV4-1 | CASSQAGQPYNSPLHF | TGCGCCAGCAGCCAAGCCGGACAGCCCTATAATTCACCCCTCCACTTT
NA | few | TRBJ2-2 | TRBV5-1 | CASSLVVGELFF | TGCGCCAGCAGCTTGGTTGTAGGGGAGCTGTTTTTT
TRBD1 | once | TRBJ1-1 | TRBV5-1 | CASSLAGTGNTEAFF | TGCGCCAGCAGCTTGGCCGGGACAGGGAACACTGAAGCTTTCTTT
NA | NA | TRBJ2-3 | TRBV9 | CASSYLSGSTDTQYF | TGTGCCAGCAGCTATCTTTCAGGTTCCACAGATACGCAGTATTTT
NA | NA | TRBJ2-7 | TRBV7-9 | CASGGEYEQYF | TGTGCCAGCGGAGGGGAATACGAGCAGTACTTC
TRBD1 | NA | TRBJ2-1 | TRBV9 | CASSSSGTGGRSEQFF | TGTGCCAGCAGCTCCTCCGGGACAGGGGGCCGGAGTGAGCAGTTCTTC
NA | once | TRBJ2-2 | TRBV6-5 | CASSFGGAGVGELFF | TGTGCCAGCAGTTTTGGGGGCGCGGGAGTCGGGGAGCTGTTTTTT
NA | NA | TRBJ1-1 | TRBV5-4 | CASSSPHRAGNTEAFF | TGTGCCAGCAGCTCCCCACACAGGGCGGGGAACACTGAAGCTTTCTTT
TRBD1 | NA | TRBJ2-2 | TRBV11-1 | CASIGQGTRGGELFF | TGTGCCAGCATCGGACAGGGGACCCGAGGCGGGGAGCTGTTTTTT
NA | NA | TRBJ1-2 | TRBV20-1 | CSAAGSRKITF | TGCAGTGCTGCAGGGTCCAGGAAAATTACCTTC
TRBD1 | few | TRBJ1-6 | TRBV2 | CASSVGDRDNSPLHF | TGTGCCAGCAGTGTTGGGGACAGGGACAATTCACCCCTCCACTTT
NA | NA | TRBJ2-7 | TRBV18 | CASSPTLAAHSYEQYF | TGTGCCAGCTCACCTACCTTAGCGGCCCATTCCTACGAGCAGTACTTC
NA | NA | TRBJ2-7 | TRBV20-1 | CSASLLYEQYF | TGCAGTGCTAGCCTCCTCTACGAGCAGTACTTC
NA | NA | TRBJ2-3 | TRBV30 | CAWSVQAPEFTDTQYF | TGTGCCTGGAGTGTACAGGCCCCAGAATTCACAGATACGCAGTATTTT
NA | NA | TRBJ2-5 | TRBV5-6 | CASSLTSGGQGTQYF | TGTGCCAGCAGCTTGACGTCCGGGGGGCAGGGGACCCAGTACTTC
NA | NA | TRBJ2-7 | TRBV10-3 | CAISVGDSGYEQYF | TGTGCCATCAGTGTGGGGGACTCTGGCTACGAGCAGTACTTC
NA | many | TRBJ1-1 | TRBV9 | CASSNPTDQNTEAFF | TGTGCCAGCAGCAACCCGACAGACCAAAACACTGAAGCTTTCTTT
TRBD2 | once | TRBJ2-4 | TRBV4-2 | CASSQLSGLGNIQYF | TGTGCCAGCAGCCAACTTAGCGGGCTGGGAAACATTCAGTACTTC
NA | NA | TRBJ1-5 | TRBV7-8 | CASSFNRLDQPQHF | TGTGCCAGCAGCTTCAACAGGTTAGATCAGCCCCAGCATTTT
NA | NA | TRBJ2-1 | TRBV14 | CASSRDWQGEQFF | TGTGCCAGCAGCCGTGACTGGCAAGGTGAGCAGTTCTTC